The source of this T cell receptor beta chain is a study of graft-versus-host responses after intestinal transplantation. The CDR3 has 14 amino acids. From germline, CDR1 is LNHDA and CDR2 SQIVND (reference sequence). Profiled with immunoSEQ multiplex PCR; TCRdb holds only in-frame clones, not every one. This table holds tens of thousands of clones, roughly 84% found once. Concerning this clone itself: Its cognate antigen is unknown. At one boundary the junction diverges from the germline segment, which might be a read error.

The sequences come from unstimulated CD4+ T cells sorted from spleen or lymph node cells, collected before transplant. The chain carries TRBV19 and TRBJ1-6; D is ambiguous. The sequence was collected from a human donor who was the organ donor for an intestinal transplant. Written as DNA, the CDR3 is TGTGCCAGTGCGATACAGTCGTTCAATTCACCCCCCCACTTT. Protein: CASAIQSFNSPPHF. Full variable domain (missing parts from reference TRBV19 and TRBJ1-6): DGGITQSPKYLFRKEGQNVTLSCEQNLNHDAMYWYRQDPGQGLRLIYYSQIVNDFQKGDIAEGYSVSREKKESFPLTVTSAQKNPTAFYLCASAIQSFNSPPHFGNGTRLTVT.